One sample yielded the 30 T cell receptor beta chains listed below, sequenced in a study of somatic mutations in cytotoxic T cells in rheumatoid arthritis. The protocol was immunoSEQ multiplex PCR, while the TCRdb copy is restricted to in-frame clones and leaves out a portion. The sample yields approximately 11,000 clones, 70% to 85% seen once. Input material: CD8+ T cells sorted from blood. The receptor source for this set is a woman aged 55-69 years with rheumatoid arthritis.

The chain employs TRBV9 and TRBJ2-7, with D perhaps matching TRBD2 (6 bases). Trimming pared 4 bases from V and 2 bases from J, leaving 16 bases between. Germline assignment: CDR1 SGDLS and CDR2 YYNGEE. This CDR3 comprises 15 residues. The CDR3 DNA reads as TGTGCCAGCAGCCCTTCGGGGGAGAGCACCTACGAGCAGTACTTC. Its translation is CASSPSGESTYEQYF.

This chain uses TRBV5-5 with TRBJ1-1; TRBD1 matches 8 bases. CDR1 SGHKS and CDR2 YYEKEE come from the germline V gene (reference sequence). V shed 0 bases and J 5 bases; nucleotides not matched to a gene: 3. This CDR3 is 14 amino acids long. The DNA for the CDR3 is TGTGCCAGCAGCTTGGTACAGGGGGGGACTGAAGCTTTCTTT. Its translation is CASSLVQGGTEAFF.

The V gene is TRBV6-1, the J gene TRBJ1-1; 8 bases agree with TRBD1. The CDR3 contains 14 residues. Germline CDR1 MNHNS, CDR2 SASEGT. J gave up 5 bases and V 6 bases, and 8 bases lay outside the gene matches. The CDR3 loop reads CASRAGQGRTEAFF. CDR3 coding DNA: TGTGCCAGCAGGGCCGGACAGGGTAGAACTGAAGCTTTCTTT.

The table lists this clone with a few counts. The chain uses TRBV18 and TRBJ2-5, with D possibly TRBD2 on 8 matching bases. Trimming cost V 6 bases and J 5 bases, with 22 bases left between them. The germline gives CDR1 KGHSH, CDR2 LQKENI. The CDR3 is 16 amino acids. This CDR3 is CASSQRRGQREETQYF. The CDR3 DNA reads as TGTGCCAGCTCGCAACGTAGGGGACAGCGGGAGGAGACCCAGTACTTC.

The chain joins TRBV27 to TRBJ1-5; D is unclear. Germline V gene sequence: CDR1 MNHEY, CDR2 SMNVEV (reference sequence). This CDR3 has 16 residues. Trimming removed 3 bases from V and 2 bases from J, with 14 bases in between. This CDR3 reads CASSFSRRDGNQPQHF. The CDR3 region has the DNA TGTGCCAGCAGTTTTTCTCGGAGGGATGGCAATCAGCCCCAGCATTTT.

The V gene is TRBV6-4, the J gene TRBJ2-2; possible D gene TRBD1, 6 bases. Per the germline V gene, CDR1 is MRHNA and CDR2 is SNTAGT. The ends were cut back, 1 base at V and 6 bases at J, with 12 bases in the middle. The CDR3 covers 15 residues. The CDR3 DNA sequence: TGTGCCAGCAGTGACTTGGGGGCGCCCCCCGGGGAGCTGTTTTTT. Amino acid sequence: CASSDLGAPPGELFF.

The chain couples TRBV5-1 to TRBJ2-7, with D perhaps TRBD1 (6 bases). The germline V gene has CDR1 SGHRS and CDR2 YFSETQ. There are 15 residues in the CDR3. The germline V and J ends were trimmed by 5 bases and 2 bases, with 17 bases remaining between them. CDR3 sequence: CASSIPGVQAYEQYF. Here the CDR3 DNA reads TGCGCCAGCAGTATTCCAGGGGTCCAAGCCTACGAGCAGTACTTC.

The chain recombines TRBV15 with TRBJ2-3, with 8 nucleotides matching TRBD2. Germline V gene lookup returns CDR1 LNHNV and CDR2 YYDKDF (reference sequence). This CDR3 contains 16 residues. Trimming at V came to 3 bases and at J to 3 bases, leaving 8 bases not matched to a gene. The DNA of the CDR3 is TGTGCCACCAGCAGGAAAGCGGGAGATCTGACAGATACGCAGTATTTT. Translation: CATSRKAGDLTDTQYF.

The chain has TRBV29-1 and TRBJ2-7; TRBD1 is a possible D gene (5 bases). The CDR3 runs 12 residues. V shed 7 bases and J shed 5 bases, with 15 bases lying between them. Germline CDR1 is SQVTM and CDR2 is ANQGSEA. In DNA form, the CDR3 reads TGCAGCGCGTCAGGGTTAAGGAACGAGCAGTACTTC. Translated: CSASGLRNEQYF.

The gene calls are TRBV27 and TRBJ2-7; the D gene is possibly TRBD2 (5 bases). The CDR3 totals 14 residues. Trimming shortened V by 3 bases and J by 1 base, and 10 bases separated the two germline ends. The germline gives CDR1 MNHEY, CDR2 SMNVEV (reference sequence). This CDR3 reads CASSLNGISYEQYF. Here the CDR3 DNA reads TGTGCCAGCAGTTTGAACGGGATTTCCTACGAGCAGTACTTC.

This clone was seen a single time. Other nucleotide sequences in the sample specify the same CDR3. The J gene is TRBJ2-1, the V gene TRBV5-4; D is ambiguous. Between the trimmed V and J ends, which lost 4 bases and 1 base, there was a span of 6 bases. Germline values: CDR1 SGHNT, CDR2 YYREEE (reference sequence). The CDR3 has 13 residues. The CDR3 protein is CASSPLSYNEQFF. Here the CDR3 DNA reads TGTGCCAGCAGCCCCCTGTCCTACAATGAGCAGTTCTTC.

In its sample, this clone was seen once. The V gene is TRBV14, the J gene TRBJ2-7; 10 nucleotides line up with TRBD2. CDR1 is SGHDN and CDR2 is FVKESK in the germline V gene. V shed 3 bases and J 2 bases; nucleotides not matched to a gene: 7. The CDR3 spans 16 residues. The CDR3 is CASSHPASGRTYEQYF. CDR3 DNA: TGTGCCAGCAGCCACCCGGCTAGCGGGAGAACCTACGAGCAGTACTTC.

The V and J genes are TRBV15 and TRBJ2-3, with TRBD2 matching 9 bases. V trimming: 5 bases; J trimming: 3 bases; junction bases outside the gene matches: 6. The length of the CDR3 is 15 residues. Germline V gives CDR1 LNHNV, CDR2 YYDKDF (reference sequence). CDR3: CATSRLAGSTDTQYF. The CDR3, as DNA: TGTGCCACCAGCCGGCTAGCGGGATCTACAGATACGCAGTATTTT.

The chain uses TRBV7-9 and TRBJ1-3; a possible D gene is TRBD1 (6 bases). The CDR3 is 14 amino acids. The V gene lost 6 bases and the J gene lost 0 bases, with 9 bases spanning the gap. Germline assignment: CDR1 SEHNR and CDR2 FQNEAQ (reference sequence). CDR3 amino acids: CASRGQNSGNTIYF. The CDR3 DNA is TGTGCCAGCAGAGGACAGAACTCTGGAAACACCATATATTTT.

The chain carries TRBV9 and TRBJ1-1; no definite D call. Germline assignment: CDR1 SGDLS and CDR2 YYNGEE. V was shortened by 0 bases and J by 6 bases, with 18 bases between the two germline ends. The CDR3 totals 16 residues. Here the CDR3 reads CASSVVEGFSGAEAFF. The DNA for the CDR3 is TGTGCCAGCAGCGTAGTTGAGGGATTCTCGGGTGCTGAAGCTTTCTTT. The whole variable domain, filled in from reference TRBV9 and TRBJ1-1, reads DSGVTQTPKHLITATGQRVTLRCSPRSGDLSVYWYQQSLDQGLQFLIQYYNGEERAKGNILERFSAQQFPDLHSELNLSSLELGDSALYFCASSVVEGFSGAEAFFGQGTRLTVV.

The chain couples TRBV29-1 to TRBJ2-7; 11 bases match TRBD2. The V and J ends lost 3 bases and 0 bases, in that order; junction bases with no gene match: 1. The CDR3 has 14 residues. From germline, CDR1 is SQVTM and CDR2 ANQGSEA. In DNA form, the CDR3 reads TGCAGCGTTGAGACTAGCGGGACCTCCTACGAGCAGTACTTC. It yields the protein CSVETSGTSYEQYF.

This chain uses TRBV11-2 with TRBJ1-4; 7 bases are shared with TRBD1. The trim removed 3 bases at V and 5 bases at J, leaving 6 bases unmatched. CDR1 and CDR2 from the germline V gene are SGHAT and FQNNGV. This CDR3 spans 15 amino acids. The CDR3 is CASSLTGIGNEKLFF. CDR3 sequence (DNA): TGTGCCAGCAGCTTGACAGGGATTGGGAATGAAAAACTGTTTTTT.

This clone was detected a few times. V gene TRBV7-9 combines with J gene TRBJ2-2, with 11 bases that match TRBD2. Germline V gene data show CDR1 as SEHNR and CDR2 as FQNEAQ (reference sequence). The junction had 7 bases not matched to a gene; V was cut back by 5 bases and J by 5 bases. The CDR3 contains 16 residues. DNA of the CDR3: TGTGCCAGCAGCGAACCGGGACTAGCGGAAACCGGGGAGCTGTTTTTT. It yields the protein CASSEPGLAETGELFF. The full variable domain, its missing parts supplied by reference TRBV7-9 and TRBJ2-2, is DTGVSQNPRHKITKRGQNVTFRCDPISEHNRLYWYRQTLGQGPEFLTYFQNEAQLEKSRLLSDRFSAERPKGSFSTLEIQRTEQGDSAMYLCASSEPGLAETGELFFGEGSRLTVL.

The chain is built from TRBV13 and TRBJ2-5, with 7 bases that match TRBD1. Per germline, CDR1 PRHDT and CDR2 FYEKMQ (reference sequence). The CDR3 extends over 13 amino acids. Trimming removed 3 bases from V and 2 bases from J; junction bases left unmatched: 0. CDR3 in amino acids: CASSLDRQETQYF. Written as DNA, the CDR3 is TGTGCCAGCAGCTTGGACAGGCAAGAGACCCAGTACTTC. The whole variable domain, filled in from reference TRBV13 and TRBJ2-5, reads AAGVIQSPRHLIKEKRETATLKCYPIPRHDTVYWYQQGPGQDPQFLISFYEKMQSDKGSIPDRFSAQQFSDYHSELNMSSLELGDSALYFCASSLDRQETQYFGPGTRLLVL.

The chain has TRBV6-1 and TRBJ2-7; D might be TRBD1 (5 bases). Looked up from germline, CDR1 is MNHNS and CDR2 is SASEGT. The V gene lost 7 bases and the J gene lost 1 base, with 14 bases spanning the gap. The CDR3 consists of 14 residues. As DNA, the CDR3 is TGTGCCAGCACCTCCCGCAGGGAATCCTACGAGCAGTACTTC. Its protein is CASTSRRESYEQYF.

This chain connects TRBV30 to TRBJ1-2; 7 positions agree with TRBD1. V lost 4 bases and J lost 5; bases outside the gene matches: 10. The CDR3 spans 14 residues. The germline V gene has CDR1 GTSNPN and CDR2 SVGIG (reference sequence). Written as DNA, the CDR3 is TGTGCCTGGACAGGGACAGACAATGAATATGGCTACACCTTC. Translation: CAWTGTDNEYGYTF.

The V call is TRBV7-9, the J call TRBJ2-1; 7 bases fit TRBD1. Germline values: CDR1 SEHNR, CDR2 FQNEAQ (reference sequence). After removal of 5 bases from V and 0 bases from J, the junction contained 7 bases not matched to a gene. The CDR3 runs to 16 residues. The CDR3 protein is CASSPRQGSSYNEQFF. The CDR3 region has the DNA TGTGCCAGCAGCCCCCGACAGGGTAGCTCCTACAATGAGCAGTTCTTC.

The chain joins TRBV4-2 to TRBJ2-1; 7 bases fit TRBD2. Trimming cost V 3 bases and J 0 bases; bases outside gene matches: 5. This CDR3 spans 16 amino acids. CDR1 LGHNA and CDR2 YNFKEQ come from the germline V gene. The CDR3 here is CASSHLAVSSYNEQFF. The CDR3 region has the DNA TGTGCCAGCAGCCACCTAGCGGTTAGCTCCTACAATGAGCAGTTCTTC.

V and J are TRBV10-2 and TRBJ1-1; no reliable D call. Germline CDR1 WSHSY, CDR2 SAAADI. The germline V and J ends were trimmed by 6 bases and 1 base, with 9 bases remaining between them. The length of the CDR3 is 13 residues. The CDR3 bases are TGCGCCAGCAGCGATACACAGAACACTGAAGCTTTCTTT. Protein product: CASSDTQNTEAFF.

V and J are TRBV7-6 and TRBJ1-3; no clear D. The CDR3 extends over 17 amino acids. The V gene lost 6 bases and the J gene lost 0 bases, with 18 bases spanning the gap. Per germline, CDR1 SGHVS and CDR2 FNYEAQ. CDR3 DNA: TGTGCCAGCAGTCGATTTCCGGACTCCCGCTCTGGAAACACCATATATTTT. Its protein is CASSRFPDSRSGNTIYF.

This clone was picked up one time. The chain carries TRBV4-3 and TRBJ2-2, with D perhaps TRBD2 (6 bases). Germline V gene data show CDR1 as LGHNA and CDR2 as YSLEER. V was shortened by 1 base and J by 4 bases, with 10 bases between the two germline ends. The CDR3 is 15 residues long. The CDR3 nucleotides are TGCGCCAGCAGCCAAGTACGGGAGCCCACCGGGGAGCTGTTTTTT. Its protein product is CASSQVREPTGELFF.

This clone was found once. CDR3 DNA sequence: TGTGCCAGCAGCGCGACAGGGGAGAGGGGGTATGGTGAGCAGTTCTTC. Protein: CASSATGERGYGEQFF. The chain uses TRBV14 and TRBJ2-1; 8 bases fit TRBD1. V shed 5 bases, J shed 9 bases, and the junction held 15 bases outside the gene matches. There are 16 residues in the CDR3. The V gene's germline CDR1 is SGHDN and CDR2 FVKESK.

This clone appeared a few times. The rearrangement joins TRBV29-1 to TRBJ1-4; no reliable D call. Germline CDR1 and CDR2: SQVTM and ANQGSEA. V was trimmed by 4 bases and J by 8 bases, leaving 11 bases between them. The CDR3 length is 12 residues. CDR3: CSVGRGSEKLFF. The CDR3 DNA follows: TGCAGCGTTGGACGAGGGAGCGAAAAACTGTTTTTT. Based on the CDR3 plus reference TRBV29-1 and TRBJ1-4, the full variable domain is SAVISQKPSRDICQRGTSLTIQCQVDSQVTMMFWYRQQPGQSLTLIATANQGSEATYESGFVIDKFPISRPNLTFSTLTVSNMSPEDSSIYLCSVGRGSEKLFFGSGTQLSVL.

The chain combines TRBV21-1 with TRBJ2-1; TRBD1, the D gene given by the table, was not confirmed from the DNA. TRBV21-1 is recorded as a pseudogene. This CDR3 is built from 14 residues. The CDR3 spells CASRTYRAYNEQFF. The CDR3 coding sequence is TGTGCCAGCAGGACCTACAGGGCCTACAATGAGCAGTTCTTC.

The chain employs TRBV9 and TRBJ2-7; D remains ambiguous. Germline lookup yields CDR1 SGDLS and CDR2 YYNGEE. This CDR3 has 15 residues. The V end lost 6 bases, the J end lost 0 bases, and 16 bases lay between the germline ends. In DNA form, the CDR3 reads TGTGCCAGCAACCTTAGAGACTCCAACTCCTACGAGCAGTACTTC. As protein: CASNLRDSNSYEQYF.